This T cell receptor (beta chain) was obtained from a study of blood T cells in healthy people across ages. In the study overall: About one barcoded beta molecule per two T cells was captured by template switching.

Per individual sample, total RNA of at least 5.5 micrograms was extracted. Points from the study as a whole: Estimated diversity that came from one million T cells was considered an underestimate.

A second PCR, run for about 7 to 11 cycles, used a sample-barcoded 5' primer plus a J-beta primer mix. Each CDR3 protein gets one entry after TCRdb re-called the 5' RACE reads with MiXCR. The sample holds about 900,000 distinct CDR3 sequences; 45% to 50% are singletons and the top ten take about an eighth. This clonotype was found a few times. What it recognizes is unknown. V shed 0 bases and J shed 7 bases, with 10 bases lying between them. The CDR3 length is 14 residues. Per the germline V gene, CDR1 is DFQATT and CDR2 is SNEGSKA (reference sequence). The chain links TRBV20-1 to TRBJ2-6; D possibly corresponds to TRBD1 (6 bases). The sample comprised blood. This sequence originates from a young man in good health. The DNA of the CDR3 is TGCAGTGCTAGAGATCACAGGGCCGCCAACGTCCTGACTTTC. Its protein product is CSARDHRAANVLTF.